Following are 6 T cell receptor beta chains from one sample sequenced in a study of shared clonotypes between healthy human individuals. Some clones are missing from TCRdb's copy, which holds only in-frame ones; the method was immunoSEQ multiplex PCR. The sample consists of roughly 2.2 million clones, 80% to 95% of them appearing once. The sample taken for sequencing was naive CD4+ T cells from PBMCs. Indicated subset: CD45RA+ positively selected. Receptors were obtained from a man between 18 and 35 years old in good health. Some clones in this sample may be carry-over from other donors' samples.

This rearrangement joins TRBV5-1 to TRBJ2-5; D gene ambiguous. The V gene lost 6 bases and the J gene lost 2 bases, with 11 bases spanning the gap. Germline CDR1 reads SGHRS; CDR2 reads YFSETQ. The CDR3 totals 13 residues. The CDR3: CASMGQHQETQYF. CDR3 DNA: TGCGCCAGCATGGGTCAGCATCAAGAGACCCAGTACTTC.

The rearrangement joins TRBV28 to TRBJ2-3; the match to TRBD2 covers 10 bases. The junction had 6 bases not matched to a gene; V was cut back by 6 bases and J by 0 bases. Germline V gene lookup returns CDR1 MDHEN and CDR2 SYDVKM. The CDR3 is 16 residues long. The CDR3 protein is CASSLAGGTSTDTQYF. DNA for the CDR3: TGTGCCAGCAGCTTAGCGGGAGGAACTAGCACAGATACGCAGTATTTT.

V gene TRBV5-4 combines with J gene TRBJ2-3; D call uncertain. The germline gives CDR1 SGHNT, CDR2 YYREEE (reference sequence). Trimming removed 1 base from V and 2 bases from J, with 8 bases in between. The CDR3 runs to 14 residues. CDR3 sequence (DNA): TGTGCCAGCAGCTTGACAGTTTACACAGATACGCAGTATTTT. Residues: CASSLTVYTDTQYF. The entire variable domain, with the rest obtained from reference TRBV5-4 and TRBJ2-3, is as follows: ETGVTQSPTHLIKTRGQQVTLRCSSQSGHNTVSWYQQALGQGPQFIFQYYREEENGRGNFPPRFSGLQFPNYSSELNVNALELDDSALYLCASSLTVYTDTQYFGPGTRLTVL.

Concerning this clone: The same CDR3 arises from other DNA sequences in this sample as well. V is TRBV5-1 and J is TRBJ1-1, with TRBD1 matching over 10 bases. Germline V lookup: CDR1 SGHRS, CDR2 YFSETQ. Trimming at V came to 4 bases and at J to 3 bases, leaving 3 bases not matched to a gene. The CDR3 runs to 14 residues. The CDR3 here is CASSPDRGDTEAFF. The CDR3, as DNA: TGCGCCAGCAGCCCGGACAGGGGGGACACTGAAGCTTTCTTT.

This clone showed up just once. CDR3 coding DNA: TGTGCCAGCAGTTTACTCCCCGGACAGACCGGGGAGCTGTTTTTT. Translating it yields CASSLLPGQTGELFF. The gene calls are TRBV28 and TRBJ2-2; D possibly corresponds to TRBD1 (6 bases). The CDR3 has 15 amino acids. V was cut by 2 bases and J by 5 bases, with 12 bases left in between. Germline V gene lookup returns CDR1 MDHEN and CDR2 SYDVKM. Looking up the rest from reference TRBV28 and TRBJ2-2 gives the full variable domain: DVKVTQSSRYLVKRTGEKVFLECVQDMDHENMFWYRQDPGLGLRLIYFSYDVKMKEKGDIPEGYSVSREKKERFSLILESASTNQTSMYLCASSLLPGQTGELFFGEGSRLTVL.

The chain links TRBV4-1 to TRBJ2-7; maybe TRBD2 (5 bases). Trimming removed 5 bases from V and 4 bases from J, with 12 bases in between. This CDR3 comprises 13 residues. Germline values: CDR1 MGHRA, CDR2 YSYEKL. CDR3 in DNA: TGCGCCAGCAGCTTAGGACTGCGTTACGAGCAGTACTTC. Translating it yields CASSLGLRYEQYF.